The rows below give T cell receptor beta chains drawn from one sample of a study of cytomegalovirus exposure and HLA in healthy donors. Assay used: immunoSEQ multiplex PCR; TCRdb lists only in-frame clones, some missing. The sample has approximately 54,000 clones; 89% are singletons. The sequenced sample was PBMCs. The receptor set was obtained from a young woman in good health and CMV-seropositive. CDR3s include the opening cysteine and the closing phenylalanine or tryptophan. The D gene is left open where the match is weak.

CASSLGQGVTGELFF	TGTGCCAGCAGCCTGGGACAGGGAGTCACCGGGGAGCTGTTTTTT	TRBV6-4	TRBJ2-2	TRBD1
CASSRDIFTDTQYF	TGTGCCAGCAGCCGGGACATCTTCACAGATACGCAGTATTTT	TRBV5-5	TRBJ2-3	.
CASRGQGLNQPQHF	TGTGCCAGCAGAGGACAGGGTCTTAATCAGCCCCAGCATTTT	TRBV7-2	TRBJ1-5	TRBD1
CASSDEGAGYGYTF	TGTGCCAGCAGTGACGAGGGGGCCGGCTATGGCTACACCTTC	TRBV6-4	TRBJ1-2	TRBD1
CASSYDRYPYNEQFF	TGTGCCAGCAGTTATGACAGGTACCCCTACAATGAGCAGTTCTTC	TRBV6-5	TRBJ2-1	.
CASSSSSGGDYEQYF	TGTGCCAGCAGTTCCTCTAGCGGGGGAGACTACGAGCAGTACTTC	TRBV28	TRBJ2-7	TRBD2
CASNEPPPSGGAVGANVLTF	TGTGCCAGCAACGAACCCCCCCCTAGCGGGGGGGCGGTTGGGGCCAACGTCCTGACTTTC	TRBV5-4	TRBJ2-6	TRBD2
CASSKTGTSGGYKYNEQFF	TGTGCCAGCTCTAAAACGGGGACTAGCGGGGGCTACAAGTACAATGAGCAGTTCTTC	TRBV27	TRBJ2-1	TRBD2
CASSPGQGAYEQYF	TGTGCCAGCAGTCCGGGACAGGGAGCCTACGAGCAGTACTTC	TRBV19	TRBJ2-7	TRBD1
CASSLARLTSTDEQYF	TGTGCCAGCAGCTTAGCCCGACTGACTAGCACTGACGAGCAGTACTTC	TRBV11-2	TRBJ2-7	TRBD2
CASSLDIQETQYF	TGTGCCAGCAGCTTAGACATACAAGAGACCCAGTACTTC	TRBV5-5	TRBJ2-5	.
CASSDEGPSNQPQHF	TGTGCCAGCAGTGATGAGGGCCCTAGCAATCAGCCCCAGCATTTT	TRBV5-6	TRBJ1-5	.
CASTLWGGAGSPLHF	TGTGCCAGCACCCTGTGGGGGGGCGCCGGTTCACCCCTCCACTTT	TRBV6-5	TRBJ1-6	.
CASSRRLAGVGEQYF	TGTGCCAGCAGCCGTCGCCTAGCGGGGGTGGGGGAGCAGTACTTC	TRBV11-2	TRBJ2-7	TRBD2
CASSTGNIQYF	TGTGCCAGTAGTACAGGAAACATTCAGTACTTC	TRBV19	TRBJ2-4	.
CASSAGGGSSTDTQYF	TGTGCCAGCAGCGCGGGGGGAGGAAGTAGCACAGATACGCAGTATTTT	TRBV9	TRBJ2-3	TRBD2
CTSSPPRGQQETQYF	TGCACCAGCAGCCCTCCCCGCGGGCAACAAGAGACCCAGTACTTC	TRBV1	TRBJ2-5	.
CASRRLGDGTQYF	TGTGCCAGCAGACGACTAGGGGATGGGACCCAGTACTTC	TRBV7-2	TRBJ2-5	.
CASSPPTGVRQPQHF	TGTGCCAGCTCACCGCCTACAGGGGTTAGACAGCCCCAGCATTTT	TRBV18	TRBJ1-5	TRBD1
CASSPGGASTDTQYF	TGCGCCAGCAGCCCGGGTGGGGCTAGCACAGATACGCAGTATTTT	TRBV5-1	TRBJ2-3	.
CASTFGTGIYNEQFF	TGTGCCAGCACCTTCGGGACAGGGATCTACAATGAGCAGTTCTTC	TRBV6-4	TRBJ2-1	TRBD1
CASSSGGISYEQYF	TGTGCCAGCAGTTCCGGGGGGATTTCCTACGAGCAGTACTTC	TRBV6-5	TRBJ2-7	TRBD2
CASSLHRGYTQYF	TGTGCCAGCAGTCTCCACAGGGGATATACGCAGTATTTT	TRBV6-5	TRBJ2-3	TRBD1
CASSPGGYTGELFF	TGTGCCAGCAGTCCAGGGGGATACACCGGGGAGCTGTTTTTT	TRBV2	TRBJ2-2	TRBD1
CASSDNGGAADTQYF	TGTGCCAGCAGTGATAACGGGGGGGCAGCAGATACGCAGTATTTT	TRBV6-4	TRBJ2-3	TRBD2
CASRTGMNTEAFF	TGTGCCAGCAGGACGGGAATGAACACTGAAGCTTTCTTT	TRBV6-1	TRBJ1-1	.
CASSSTSGGGFF	TGTGCCAGCAGCTCTACTAGCGGGGGGGGGTTCTTC	TRBV7-8	TRBJ2-1	TRBD2
CASSLAETDTQYF	TGCGCCAGCAGCTTGGCCGAGACAGATACGCAGTATTTT	TRBV5-1	TRBJ2-3	.
CASTSGQDSYEQYF	TGTGCCAGTACCTCGGGACAGGACTCCTACGAGCAGTACTTC	TRBV19	TRBJ2-7	TRBD1